This T cell receptor beta chain is drawn from a study of cytomegalovirus exposure and HLA in healthy donors. A multiplex PCR was run with 60 Vbeta primers and 13 Jbeta primers. Repertoires were generated with immunoSEQ multiplex PCR, while TCRdb's copy carries only in-frame clones and drops some. The sample shows fewer than 45,000 clones, 70% to 80% of them seen only once. V was cut by 7 bases and J by 7 bases, with 17 bases left in between. CDR1 and CDR2 from the germline V gene are SQVTM and ANQGSEA. This CDR3 has 14 residues. This receptor was taken from a woman in her 30s in good health and CMV-seronegative. The rearrangement uses TRBV29-1 and TRBJ1-6; a weak D match, TRBD1 (5 bases). Sample: PBMCs. The CDR3 DNA sequence: TGCAGCGCCCCACGGGGGAATCGGAATTCACCCCTCCACTTT. It translates to CSAPRGNRNSPLHF.